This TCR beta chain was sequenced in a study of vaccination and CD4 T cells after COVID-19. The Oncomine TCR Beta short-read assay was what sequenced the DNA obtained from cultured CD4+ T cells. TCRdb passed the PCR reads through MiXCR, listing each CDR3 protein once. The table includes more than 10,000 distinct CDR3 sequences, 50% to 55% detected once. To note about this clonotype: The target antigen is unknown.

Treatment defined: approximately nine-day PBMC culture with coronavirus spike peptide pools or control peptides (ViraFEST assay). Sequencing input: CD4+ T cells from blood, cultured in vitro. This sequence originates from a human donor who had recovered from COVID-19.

CDR3 sequence reads: CASSLATDRNTEAFF. The CDR3 nucleotides are TGCGCCAGCAGCTTGGCGACAGACAGGAACACTGAAGCTTTCTTT. The rearrangement joins TRBV5-1 to TRBJ1-1, with D tentatively TRBD1 (5 bases). Looked up from germline, CDR1 is SGHRS and CDR2 is YFSETQ. The V end was cut by 0 bases, the J end by 1 base, with 10 bases between. This CDR3 region has 15 residues.